The 22 T cell receptor beta chains below all came from one sample that was sequenced in a study of response to subunit inactivated influenza vaccine. Each CDR3 protein is one row after TCRdb ran MiXCR on the RT-PCR reads. The profile shows about 650,000 distinct CDR3 sequences, approximately 14% of them singletons. The material sequenced was PBMCs from blood, taken 12 days after vaccination. These receptors were collected from a man in his forties or fifties who received an inactivated influenza vaccine.

The rearrangement joins TRBV28 to TRBJ2-2, with TRBD2 matching 10 bases. In germline, CDR1 is MDHEN, CDR2 SYDVKM. This CDR3 is 13 amino acids long. Germline trimming cut 6 bases from V and 8 bases from J; bases unmatched to any gene: 3. The CDR3 nucleotides are TGTGCCAGCAGACTAGCGGGGCCTGGGGAGCTGTTTTTT. This translates into CASRLAGPGELFF.

CDR3 in amino acids: CASRPFGGVTDTQYF. CDR3 in DNA: TGTGCCAGCAGACCGTTCGGGGGGGTAACAGATACGCAGTATTTT. The V call is TRBV7-8, the J call TRBJ2-3; 8 positions match TRBD2. This CDR3 comprises 15 residues. Unmatched junction bases numbered 8, after V lost 6 bases and J lost 3 bases. Germline CDR1 and CDR2: SGHVS and FQNEAQ.

This sequence joins TRBV13 and TRBJ2-7; the match to TRBD2 covers 8 bases. The J segment lost 3 bases and the V segment lost 4 bases, leaving 17 bases of the junction unmatched. Germline lookup yields CDR1 PRHDT and CDR2 FYEKMQ (reference sequence). This CDR3 has 18 residues. CDR3 in amino acids: CASSSLGLADYTDYEQYF. CDR3 in DNA: TGTGCCAGCAGCTCACTTGGACTAGCAGATTACACGGACTACGAGCAGTACTTC.

In this sample, this clonotype turned up a few times. This chain joins TRBV6-2 or TRBV6-3 and TRBJ2-1; D ambiguous. Germline CDR1 MNHEY, CDR2 SVGEGT. V shed 8 bases and J shed 8 bases, with 22 bases lying between them. CDR3 length: 15 amino acids. CDR3 coding DNA: TGTGCCAGCCTAGAAGGGCGGTCCCCTGTGCATGAGCAGTTCTTC. This encodes CASLEGRSPVHEQFF.

This clonotype was seen a handful of times. The chain has TRBV18 and TRBJ2-1, with TRBD1 matching 7 bases. The germline CDR1 and CDR2 sequences are KGHSH and LQKENI. CDR3 length equals 15 residues. J gave up 10 bases and V 2 bases, and 11 bases lay outside the gene matches. This CDR3 reads CASSPTRQQGNEQFF. CDR3 in DNA: TGTGCCAGCTCACCAACACGACAACAGGGGAACGAGCAGTTCTTC.

The chain links TRBV9 to TRBJ2-1; 9 nucleotides match TRBD2. Losses at the gene ends were 0 bases for V and 4 bases for J; bases not matched to a gene: 8. CDR3 length: 17 residues. Germline CDR1 and CDR2: SGDLS and YYNGEE. The CDR3 DNA is TGTGCCAGCAGCGTAGGAGTTCGGGCGGGAGGGTACAATGAGCAGTTCTTC. Encoded protein: CASSVGVRAGGYNEQFF. Combining the CDR3 with reference TRBV9 and TRBJ2-1 gives the whole variable domain DSGVTQTPKHLITATGQRVTLRCSPRSGDLSVYWYQQSLDQGLQFLIQYYNGEERAKGNILERFSAQQFPDLHSELNLSSLELGDSALYFCASSVGVRAGGYNEQFFGPGTRLTVL.

The chain combines TRBV6-1 with TRBJ2-7, with a possible D match to TRBD1 (6 bases). The CDR3 consists of 18 residues. Germline CDR1 reads MNHNS; CDR2 reads SASEGT. V was shortened by 6 bases and J by 5 bases, with 29 bases between the two germline ends. Here the CDR3 reads CASSLDRTLPPSGHEQYF. The CDR3 DNA sequence: TGTGCCAGCAGCCTTGACAGGACCCTTCCCCCCTCCGGTCACGAGCAGTACTTC.

With respect to this clonotype: One end of the junction varies from germline; a read error may be responsible. The V call is TRBV20-1, the J call TRBJ1-1; 7 bases match TRBD1. Germline CDR1 and CDR2: DFQATT and SNEGSKA (reference sequence). The CDR3 has 15 amino acids. The CDR3 here is CCARDPAGGSTEAFF. CDR3 sequence (DNA): TGCTGTGCTAGAGATCCGGCAGGGGGTAGCACTGAAGCTTTCTTT.

The gene calls are TRBV10-2 and TRBJ2-1, with 8 nucleotides matching TRBD2. The CDR3 covers 15 residues. J was trimmed by 6 bases and V by 5 bases; bases with no gene match: 9. The germline gives CDR1 WSHSY, CDR2 SAAADI. CDR3 amino acids: CASSRTGTSGNEQFF. As DNA, the CDR3 is TGCGCCAGCAGTAGAACCGGGACTAGTGGCAATGAGCAGTTCTTC.

The J gene is TRBJ2-1, the V gene TRBV7-9, with D tentatively TRBD2 (6 bases). The germline V gene has CDR1 SEHNR and CDR2 FQNEAQ (reference sequence). V was shortened by 3 bases and J by 9 bases, with 9 bases between the two germline ends. This CDR3 is built from 12 residues. The chain's CDR3 is CASSFAGFEQFF. In DNA, the CDR3 is TGTGCCAGCAGCTTCGCGGGGTTTGAGCAGTTCTTC.

This clonotype was counted a few times. The chain couples TRBV12-3 or TRBV12-4 to TRBJ2-7; 9 nucleotides match TRBD2. CDR3 length equals 15 residues. V trimming: 9 bases; J trimming: 0 bases; junction bases outside the gene matches: 9. In nucleotides, the CDR3 is TGTGCCAGTACTCGGACTAGCGCAAGCTCCTACGAGCAGTACTTC. This codes for CASTRTSASSYEQYF.

In its sample, this clonotype was seen many times. V usage is TRBV12-3 or TRBV12-4 and J usage is TRBJ1-6; 9 nucleotides match TRBD1. CDR3 length: 15 residues. V shed 6 bases, J shed 6 bases, and the junction held 6 bases outside the gene matches. This CDR3 reads CASSRDRVFNSPLHF. The CDR3 DNA sequence: TGTGCCAGCAGCCGGGACAGGGTGTTTAATTCACCCCTCCACTTT.

This CDR3 reads CASSLVSGGLTYEQYF. CDR3 coding DNA: TGCGCCAGCAGCTTGGTTTCGGGGGGATTAACCTACGAGCAGTACTTC. The rearrangement joins TRBV5-1 to TRBJ2-7; 7 bases are a match to TRBD2. CDR3 length equals 16 residues. Per germline, CDR1 SGHRS and CDR2 YFSETQ. V trimming: 0 bases; J trimming: 2 bases; junction bases outside the gene matches: 8.

This clonotype was recorded at least ten times. The J gene is TRBJ2-7, the V gene TRBV5-6; 7 bases fit TRBD1. V dropped 3 bases and J dropped 3; count of bases not matched to a gene: 3. Germline V gene lookup returns CDR1 SGHDT and CDR2 YYEEEE. CDR3 length: 13 amino acids. CDR3 sequence (DNA): TGTGCCAGCAGCTATCGGGACAGCTACGAGCAGTACTTC. Its protein is CASSYRDSYEQYF.

The table lists this clonotype with a few counts. The chain carries TRBV7-2 and TRBJ2-1; 10 bases agree with TRBD1. Trimming cost V 5 bases and J 6 bases; bases outside gene matches: 7. The CDR3 length is 15 residues. Germline V CDR1 and CDR2: SGHTA, FQGNSA. CDR3 sequence (DNA): TGTGCCAGCAGCGAAGGGACAGGGGTTATCAATGAGCAGTTCTTC. Residues: CASSEGTGVINEQFF.

This sequence joins TRBV7-9 and TRBJ2-7; perhaps D is TRBD1 or TRBD2 (6 bases each). Looked up from germline, CDR1 is SEHNR and CDR2 is FQNEAQ (reference sequence). The ends were cut back, 11 bases at V and 4 bases at J, with 18 bases in the middle. The CDR3 is 13 amino acids. For the CDR3, the DNA is TGTGCCCTACTAGGGGGGTTTCGGTACGAGCAGTACTTC. Encoded protein: CALLGGFRYEQYF.

This clonotype showed up just a few times. The chain links TRBV29-1 to TRBJ2-7, with D maybe TRBD1 (5 bases). The CDR3 spans 12 residues. V gave up 5 bases and J gave up 3 bases, with 11 bases separating them. Germline V gene lookup returns CDR1 SQVTM and CDR2 ANQGSEA. This CDR3 reads CSVNDRNYEQYF. CDR3 nucleotides: TGCAGCGTTAATGACAGAAACTACGAGCAGTACTTC.

This clonotype was seen more than once but under ten times. The rearrangement links TRBV7-2 to TRBJ1-1; the D gene is possibly TRBD1 (5 bases). CDR3 length: 15 amino acids. V was trimmed by 4 bases and J by 0 bases, leaving 12 bases between them. Germline lookup yields CDR1 SGHTA and CDR2 FQGNSA. The CDR3 region is CASSSRQIMNTEAFF. The CDR3 nucleotides are TGTGCCAGCAGCTCCCGACAGATCATGAACACTGAAGCTTTCTTT.

The chain is built from TRBV20-1 and TRBJ1-5; a possible D gene is TRBD1 (6 bases). From germline, CDR1 is DFQATT and CDR2 SNEGSKA (reference sequence). V lost 3 bases and J lost 5, with 8 bases in between. The CDR3 is 12 amino acids. The DNA of the CDR3 is TGCAGTGCTAGTAAGGGGGATCAGCCCCAGCATTTT. This codes for CSASKGDQPQHF.

The J gene is TRBJ1-1, the V gene TRBV29-1, with unresolved D. Germline V gene data show CDR1 as SQVTM and CDR2 as ANQGSEA. The CDR3 length is 13 residues. Trimming pared 2 bases from V and 1 base from J, leaving 8 bases between. CDR3 nucleotide sequence: TGCAGCGTTGAATTGCCAGGGAACACTGAAGCTTTCTTT. Its protein product is CSVELPGNTEAFF. Based on the CDR3 plus reference TRBV29-1 and TRBJ1-1, the full variable domain is SAVISQKPSRDICQRGTSLTIQCQVDSQVTMMFWYRQQPGQSLTLIATANQGSEATYESGFVIDKFPISRPNLTFSTLTVSNMSPEDSSIYLCSVELPGNTEAFFGQGTRLTVV.

The CDR3 DNA reads as TGTGCCAGCAGCCAAGAATGGCGGGAGGTCGAGCAGTACTTC. Protein sequence: CASSQEWREVEQYF. V is TRBV4-2 and J is TRBJ2-7, with TRBD2 matching 8 bases. Germline trimming cut 0 bases from V and 6 bases from J; bases unmatched to any gene: 4. The CDR3 spans 14 residues. The germline V gene encodes CDR1 LGHNA and CDR2 YNFKEQ.

The genes are TRBV7-2 and TRBJ1-2; 7 bases are shared with TRBD1. The V gene end was trimmed by 5 bases and the J gene end by 8 bases; junction bases not matched to a gene: 8. CDR3 length equals 13 residues. CDR1 and CDR2 from the germline V gene are SGHTA and FQGNSA. In nucleotides, the CDR3 is TGTGCCAGCAGCGCGGACAGGTTAAGCGGCTACACCTTC. Encoded protein: CASSADRLSGYTF.